Below, 28 T cell receptor beta chains from the same sample are listed, as sequenced in a study of cytomegalovirus exposure and HLA in healthy donors. Primers included in the PCR were 60 Vbeta and 13 Jbeta primers. The protocol was immunoSEQ multiplex PCR, while the TCRdb copy is restricted to in-frame clones and leaves out a portion. Among roughly 77,000 clones listed, over 65% were seen once. The sample was PBMCs. These receptors were taken from a man aged 40-50 years in good health and CMV-seronegative.

The rearrangement joins TRBV5-1 to TRBJ2-7, with a tentative D call TRBD1 (5 bases). The CDR3 sequence is 15 residues long. V was clipped by 1 base and J by 2 bases, with 13 bases between them. Germline CDR1 is SGHRS and CDR2 is YFSETQ. The CDR3 loop is CASSLSSQGAYEQYF. The CDR3 DNA is TGCGCCAGCAGCTTGAGTTCCCAAGGGGCCTACGAGCAGTACTTC.

The CDR3 DNA sequence: TGCGCCACCCGAGCGGGAGGGTCCTACAATGAGCAGTTCTTC. It translates to CATRAGGSYNEQFF. The genes are TRBV10-1 and TRBJ2-1, with 10 bases identical to TRBD2. Germline-derived CDR1 and CDR2 are WNHNN and SYGVQD (reference sequence). The CDR3 spans 14 residues. Trimming at V came to 10 bases and at J to 1 base, leaving 4 bases not matched to a gene.

The rearrangement links TRBV19 to TRBJ1-1; TRBD1 agrees at 12 bases. Per the germline V gene, CDR1 is LNHDA and CDR2 is SQIVND (reference sequence). This CDR3 is 15 amino acids long. V dropped 6 bases and J dropped 6; count of bases not matched to a gene: 8. The CDR3 here is CASSVGTGGLAEAFF. As DNA, the CDR3 is TGTGCCAGTAGCGTGGGGACAGGGGGCTTGGCTGAAGCTTTCTTT. The full variable domain, completed using reference TRBV19 and TRBJ1-1, is DGGITQSPKYLFRKEGQNVTLSCEQNLNHDAMYWYRQDPGQGLRLIYYSQIVNDFQKGDIAEGYSVSREKKESFPLTVTSAQKNPTAFYLCASSVGTGGLAEAFFGQGTRLTVV.

The chain has TRBV19 and TRBJ1-3, with a weak D call TRBD1 (5 bases). The germline gives CDR1 LNHDA, CDR2 SQIVND (reference sequence). V dropped 4 bases and J dropped 0 bases, with 7 bases sitting between them. This CDR3 contains 14 residues. The CDR3: CASSRQNSGNTIYF. In DNA, the CDR3 is TGTGCCAGTAGTAGACAGAACTCTGGAAACACCATATATTTT.

V gene TRBV28 combines with J gene TRBJ1-4; maybe TRBD1 (6 bases). From germline, CDR1 is MDHEN and CDR2 SYDVKM. This CDR3 has 15 amino acids. The germline V and J ends were trimmed by 8 bases and 8 bases, with 21 bases remaining between them. The CDR3 protein is CASCQGSGGLEKLFF. CDR3 DNA: TGTGCCAGCTGTCAGGGTTCGGGGGGCCTCGAAAAACTGTTTTTT.

The table lists this clone with a few counts. The rearrangement joins TRBV6-6 to TRBJ1-1; unclear D gene. Trimming took off 5 bases at V and 5 bases at J, with 12 bases between the two ends. The CDR3 loop spans 13 amino acids. CDR1 is MNHNY, CDR2 SVGAGI, per germline (reference sequence). In DNA, the CDR3 is TGTGCCAGCAGTCCTCCGGGTCTTACTGAAGCTTTCTTT. Amino acid sequence: CASSPPGLTEAFF.

The chain couples TRBV2 to TRBJ2-1, with 7 bases matching TRBD1. CDR1 and CDR2 from the germline V gene are SNHLY and FYNNEI. CDR3 length: 11 residues. V gave up 6 bases and J gave up 12 bases; unmatched junction bases: 5. The CDR3: CASSLQGTQFF. In DNA, the CDR3 is TGTGCCAGCAGCTTACAGGGGACGCAGTTCTTC. Combining the CDR3 with reference TRBV2 and TRBJ2-1 gives the whole variable domain EPEVTQTPSHQVTQMGQEVILRCVPISNHLYFYWYRQILGQKVEFLVSFYNNEISEKSEIFDDQFSVERPDGSNFTLKIRSTKLEDSAMYFCASSLQGTQFFGPGTRLTVL.

The J gene is TRBJ2-2, the V gene TRBV6-5; 8 bases map to TRBD2. Trimming at V came to 5 bases and at J to 4 bases, leaving 6 bases not matched to a gene. Germline loops: CDR1 MNHEY, CDR2 SVGAGI. This CDR3 is built from 15 residues. The CDR3: CASSTGGPFTGELFF. CDR3 in DNA: TGTGCCAGCAGTACGGGAGGGCCCTTCACCGGGGAGCTGTTTTTT.

V is TRBV19 and J is TRBJ2-7, with D possibly TRBD1 on 5 matching bases. V shed 5 bases and J shed 0 bases, with 17 bases lying between them. The CDR3 is 16 amino acids. Germline-derived CDR1 and CDR2 are LNHDA and SQIVND (reference sequence). CDR3 amino acids: CASSSRRQPSSYEQYF. The DNA for the CDR3 is TGTGCCAGTAGTTCCCGACGACAGCCGAGCTCCTACGAGCAGTACTTC.

The chain recombines TRBV5-1 with TRBJ2-7; 9 bases line up with TRBD2. Per the germline V gene, CDR1 is SGHRS and CDR2 is YFSETQ. This CDR3 has 17 amino acids. After removal of 0 bases from V and 3 bases from J, the junction contained 10 bases not matched to a gene. The CDR3 nucleotides read TGCGCCAGCAGCTTGGCCCTCTCGACTAGCGGACACTACGAGCAGTACTTC. Protein sequence: CASSLALSTSGHYEQYF.

V gene TRBV12-5 combines with J gene TRBJ2-2; possible D gene TRBD1, 5 bases. The CDR3 is 14 residues long. V was pared by 3 bases and J by 0 bases, with 5 bases between. From germline, CDR1 is LGHNT and CDR2 FRNRAP. This CDR3 is CASGLGANTGELFF. The DNA of the CDR3 is TGTGCTAGTGGTTTAGGGGCGAACACCGGGGAGCTGTTTTTT.

This clone was detected only once. The chain combines TRBV10-1 with TRBJ2-7; tentative D call: TRBD2 (7 bases). CDR1 is WNHNN and CDR2 is SYGVQD in the germline V gene (reference sequence). Trimming shortened V by 5 bases and J by 0 bases, and 17 bases separated the two germline ends. This CDR3 is built from 16 residues. The CDR3 reads CASSPGGRQVSYEQYF. The CDR3 nucleotides are TGCGCCAGCAGTCCCGGGGGGAGACAGGTCTCCTACGAGCAGTACTTC.

The chain carries TRBV7-2 and TRBJ2-7; a possible D gene is TRBD1 (6 bases). In germline, CDR1 is SGHTA, CDR2 FQGNSA. With 5 bases removed from V and 4 bases from J, the gap between germline ends came to 9 bases. CDR3 size: 12 residues. CDR3 DNA sequence: TGTGCCAGCAGCGACACAGGGTACGAGCAGTACTTC. This encodes CASSDTGYEQYF.

This clone was observed a handful of times. The genes are TRBV4-3 and TRBJ2-1, with 9 nucleotides matching TRBD1. Germline loops: CDR1 LGHNA, CDR2 YSLEER. The junction had 23 bases not matched to a gene; V was cut back by 5 bases and J by 6 bases. The CDR3 length is 20 residues. For the CDR3, the DNA is TGCGCCAGCAGCTACCGTGGTGGGACAGGGAAATTTGGGATTATCAATGAGCAGTTCTTC. It codes for CASSYRGGTGKFGIINEQFF.

V is TRBV19 and J is TRBJ2-2; 11 bases are shared with TRBD2. The CDR3 is 14 residues long. V trimming: 7 bases; J trimming: 5 bases; junction bases outside the gene matches: 3. Germline assignment: CDR1 LNHDA and CDR2 SQIVND (reference sequence). CDR3 DNA sequence: TGTGCCAGTACCGGGACTAGCGGTACCGGGGAGCTGTTTTTT. Translation: CASTGTSGTGELFF.

This chain uses TRBV19 with TRBJ2-4, with a weak D call TRBD2 (5 bases). The CDR3 is 15 residues long. In germline, CDR1 is LNHDA, CDR2 SQIVND (reference sequence). Trimming removed 1 base from V and 1 base from J, with 8 bases in between. The CDR3 spells CASSIGGAAKNIQYF. CDR3 DNA sequence: TGTGCCAGTAGTATAGGGGGAGCGGCCAAAAACATTCAGTACTTC.

This clone appeared a single time. The chain recombines TRBV5-1 with TRBJ2-2; D is possibly TRBD2 (7 bases). The CDR3 contains 16 residues. CDR1 is SGHRS and CDR2 is YFSETQ in the germline V gene. Trimming took off 4 bases at V and 3 bases at J, with 16 bases between the two ends. The CDR3 is CASSPPRGADTGELFF. In DNA, the CDR3 is TGCGCCAGCAGCCCTCCCCGGGGGGCGGACACCGGGGAGCTGTTTTTT.

The chain joins TRBV6-1 to TRBJ2-7, with 13 bases matching TRBD2. This CDR3 has 15 amino acids. Germline V gene lookup returns CDR1 MNHNS and CDR2 SASEGT. J gave up 4 bases and V 7 bases, and 7 bases lay outside the gene matches. CDR3 nucleotide sequence: TGTGCCAGCAATCCTACTAGCGGGAGGGCTTACGAGCAGTACTTC. It specifies CASNPTSGRAYEQYF.

This clone was recorded once. V is TRBV7-9 and J is TRBJ2-3; possibly TRBD2 for D (5 bases). This CDR3 is 14 amino acids long. Germline CDR1 and CDR2: SEHNR and FQNEAQ (reference sequence). The V and J ends lost 1 base and 5 bases respectively, with 10 bases between them. CDR3 sequence: CASSLDLEGDTQYF. The DNA of the CDR3 is TGTGCCAGCAGCTTAGATCTTGAGGGAGATACGCAGTATTTT. Filled out from reference TRBV7-9 and TRBJ2-3, the complete variable domain reads DTGVSQNPRHKITKRGQNVTFRCDPISEHNRLYWYRQTLGQGPEFLTYFQNEAQLEKSRLLSDRFSAERPKGSFSTLEIQRTEQGDSAMYLCASSLDLEGDTQYFGPGTRLTVL.

The chain links TRBV29-1 to TRBJ2-1; 8 bases align to TRBD2. The germline gives CDR1 SQVTM, CDR2 ANQGSEA. The CDR3 runs 12 residues. V lost 6 bases and J lost 9; bases outside the gene matches: 7. The CDR3 here is CSVGSGSSEQFF. In DNA, the CDR3 is TGCAGCGTCGGGAGCGGGAGTAGTGAGCAGTTCTTC.

Only a few counts were recorded for this clone. The chain combines TRBV7-2 with TRBJ2-5; D gene ambiguous. CDR3 size: 13 residues. V was pared by 4 bases and J by 4 bases, with 10 bases between. The germline gives CDR1 SGHTA, CDR2 FQGNSA. The CDR3, as DNA: TGTGCCAGCAGCTCGCTAGATTTAGAGACCCAGTACTTC. It specifies CASSSLDLETQYF.

The CDR3 reads CASSASRGPNSPLHF. The DNA of the CDR3 is TGTGCCAGCAGCGCATCCAGGGGCCCAAATTCACCCCTCCACTTT. The V and J genes are TRBV7-2 and TRBJ1-6, with D possibly matching TRBD1 (6 bases). Germline CDR1 reads SGHTA; CDR2 reads FQGNSA. The CDR3 totals 15 residues. Trimming cost V 5 bases and J 7 bases, with 15 bases left between them.

In its sample, this clone was seen a few times. V usage is TRBV11-2 and J usage is TRBJ1-4; no clear D. Germline CDR1 is SGHAT and CDR2 is FQNNGV. This CDR3 is built from 16 residues. V lost 1 base, J lost 4 bases, and 13 bases lay in between. The CDR3 here is CASSLGSGGGNEKLFF. The CDR3 DNA is TGTGCCAGCAGCTTAGGGTCAGGAGGAGGTAATGAAAAACTGTTTTTT.

This clone came up a few times. This chain joins TRBV6-5 and TRBJ2-1; D is ambiguous. Germline-derived CDR1 and CDR2 are MNHEY and SVGAGI. CDR3 length: 11 residues. The ends were cut back, 10 bases at V and 4 bases at J, with 8 bases in the middle. The CDR3 reads CATTRYNEQFF. The CDR3 DNA reads as TGTGCCACAACACGTTACAATGAGCAGTTCTTC.

This chain uses TRBV7-9 with TRBJ1-2, with 7 nucleotides matching TRBD1. The CDR3 length is 17 residues. The V and J ends lost 2 bases and 6 bases, in that order; junction bases with no gene match: 15. Germline V CDR1 and CDR2: SEHNR, FQNEAQ (reference sequence). In DNA form, the CDR3 reads TGTGCCAGCAGCTTAATTTCGGGGGACAGCGGGGGTAATGGCTACACCTTC. Translated: CASSLISGDSGGNGYTF.

With regard to this clone: The same CDR3 can be traced to other DNA sequences in this sample. The chain combines TRBV19 with TRBJ1-1; D is ambiguous. From germline, CDR1 is LNHDA and CDR2 SQIVND (reference sequence). V was trimmed by 4 bases and J by 6 bases, leaving 15 bases between them. CDR3 size: 14 residues. The CDR3 DNA reads TGTGCCAGTAGTACAGACGGTACCGTTTCTGAAGCTTTCTTT. It translates to CASSTDGTVSEAFF.

J is TRBJ1-2 and V is TRBV7-2; TRBD1 matches 12 bases. J gave up 7 bases and V 5 bases, and 8 bases lay outside the gene matches. CDR1 is SGHTA, CDR2 FQGNSA, per germline. The CDR3 covers 15 residues. As DNA, the CDR3 is TGTGCCAGCAGCGGAATGGGACAGGGGGCAGGTGGCTACACCTTC. This translates into CASSGMGQGAGGYTF.

CDR3 coding DNA: TGTGCCAGCAGGGGGGCTTTCGGTCAGCCCCAGCATTTT. It translates to CASRGAFGQPQHF. V usage is TRBV6-5 and J usage is TRBJ1-5, with TRBD1 as a possible D gene (6 bases). The CDR3 extends over 13 amino acids. Germline V CDR1 and CDR2: MNHEY, SVGAGI. V was clipped by 6 bases and J by 6 bases, with 12 bases between them.